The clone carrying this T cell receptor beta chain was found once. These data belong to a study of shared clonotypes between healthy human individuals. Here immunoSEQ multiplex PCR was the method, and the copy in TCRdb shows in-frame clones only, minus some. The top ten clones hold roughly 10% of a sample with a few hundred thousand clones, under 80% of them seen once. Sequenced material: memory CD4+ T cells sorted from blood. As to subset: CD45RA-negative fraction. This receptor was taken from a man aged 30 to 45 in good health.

This CDR3 reads CASSLPSNEQFF. The CDR3 nucleotides are TGTGCCAGCAGTTTGCCCTCAAATGAGCAGTTCTTC. V usage is TRBV6-5 and J usage is TRBJ2-1; no definite D call. CDR3 length equals 12 residues. The V end was cut by 4 bases, the J end by 7 bases, with 8 bases between. Germline loops: CDR1 MNHEY, CDR2 SVGAGI.